This TCR beta chain was recorded in a study of regulatory T cells in long-lasting Graves disease. General study findings and limits: Relative to newly diagnosed Graves' patients, persistent ones had lower TCR diversity.

Time point indicated: newly diagnosed GD, antithyroid drugs for less than 3 months. Extracted RNA from PBMCs served as the source of the TCR library. About 8.8 milliliters of peripheral blood were drawn into EDTA tubes. About this clonotype itself: Its antigen remains unknown.

Germline V lookup: CDR1 SGHVS, CDR2 FNYEAQ. CDR3 length equals 18 residues. V gave up 5 bases and J gave up 0 bases; unmatched junction bases: 13. Arm-PCR of CDR3 regions and iRepertoire HTBI primers were the basis on which TCR beta libraries were built. TCRdb passed the multiplex PCR reads through MiXCR, listing each CDR3 protein once. The sample contains 550,000 to 600,000 distinct CDR3 sequences, 16% of which appear only once. Another study also made use of these data, one on T cells in Graves' hyperthyroidism and ophthalmopathy. In that study: Newly diagnosed hyperthyroidism, duration under 2 months, in patients aged 18 to 65. Blood shared most expanded thyroid clonotypes above 0.001.

This sequence was found in a man between 18 and 35 years old with Graves disease. Source: peripheral blood mononuclear cells (PBMCs), taken at new diagnosis, from a patient treated with antithyroid drugs. The V call is TRBV7-6, the J call TRBJ2-1, with 7 bases fitting TRBD2. The CDR3, as DNA: TGTGCCAGCAGCCACGTGGGGGTGCGGGAGAGCTCCTACAATGAGCAGTTCTTC. It yields the protein CASSHVGVRESSYNEQFF.